The next 12 T cell receptor beta chains were all read from a single sample in a study of graft-versus-host responses after intestinal transplantation. TCRdb keeps only in-frame clones here, not all; method: immunoSEQ multiplex PCR. In the table there are around 45,000 clones, about 95% of which are singletons. Sequencing was performed on PBMCs, taken approximately 360 days after intestinal transplant. These TCRs come from a human patient who received an intestinal transplant, so some T cells may come from the graft donor.

This rearrangement joins TRBV5-1 to TRBJ2-4; 8 bases are shared with TRBD1. With V trimmed by 1 base and J by 8 bases, 20 bases remained unmatched. This CDR3 contains 19 residues. Germline values: CDR1 SGHRS, CDR2 YFSETQ. CDR3 sequence: CASSLLGQVAPSTWDIQYF. The CDR3 DNA sequence: TGCGCCAGCAGCTTGCTGGGACAGGTTGCTCCGAGTACGTGGGACATTCAGTACTTC.

This clone was recorded a few times. The V and J genes are TRBV6-4 and TRBJ2-7, with D possibly being TRBD1 (5 bases). This CDR3 region has 13 residues. Germline V gene lookup returns CDR1 MRHNA and CDR2 SNTAGT. Deletions cut 3 bases from V and 3 bases from J, with 9 bases between. The CDR3 DNA sequence: TGTGCCAGCAGTGAAAGGCAGGGCTACGAGCAGTACTTC. It codes for CASSERQGYEQYF.

This clone was seen once. The V and J genes are TRBV6-5 and TRBJ2-2; D possibly corresponds to TRBD2 (6 bases). The CDR3 sequence is 14 residues long. V lost 2 bases and J 4 bases, leaving 8 bases between the germline ends. CDR1 and CDR2 from the germline V gene are MNHEY and SVGAGI. The CDR3 DNA sequence: TGTGCCAGCAGTTACACTAGCACCACCGGGGAGCTGTTTTTT. Translated, it gives CASSYTSTTGELFF.

V and J are TRBV28 and TRBJ2-3; TRBD2 matches 10 bases. After removal of 6 bases from V and 10 bases from J, the junction contained 4 bases not matched to a gene. CDR3 length: 12 amino acids. Germline loops: CDR1 MDHEN, CDR2 SYDVKM. DNA for the CDR3: TGTGCCAGCAGCCTTAGCGGGGGGTCGCAGTATTTT. Translated: CASSLSGGSQYF.

This chain uses TRBV2 with TRBJ2-1; the match to TRBD2 covers 9 bases. Germline CDR1 is SNHLY and CDR2 is FYNNEI. CDR3 length: 16 residues. Germline trimming cut 6 bases from V and 4 bases from J; bases unmatched to any gene: 10. Here the CDR3 DNA reads TGTGCCAGCAGCGCCAGACGACTAGCGGAGTACAATGAGCAGTTCTTC. Its translation is CASSARRLAEYNEQFF.

The chain is built from TRBV7-9 and TRBJ2-5; D is perhaps TRBD1 (7 bases). The J call is in doubt because the DNA end fits TRBJ2-7 better. CDR3 length: 15 amino acids. From germline, CDR1 is SEHNR and CDR2 FQNEAQ (reference sequence). CDR3 sequence: CASSGGTENPYEQYF. In DNA form, the CDR3 reads TGTGCCAGCAGCGGCGGGACAGAGAACCCCTACGAGCAGTACTTC.

This chain connects TRBV30 to TRBJ2-7, with D possibly TRBD2 on 7 matching bases. Germline loops: CDR1 GTSNPN, CDR2 SVGIG (reference sequence). Trimming shortened V by 2 bases and J by 7 bases, and 18 bases separated the two germline ends. The CDR3 runs to 14 residues. The CDR3 nucleotides are TGTGCCTGGAGTCCAGCGCTCGGGGGGCAAGAGCAGTACTTC. This gives the protein CAWSPALGGQEQYF.

The chain joins TRBV6-6 to TRBJ1-4, with D unresolved. Germline V gene lookup returns CDR1 MNHNY and CDR2 SVGAGI (reference sequence). The CDR3 totals 15 residues. Trimming removed 0 bases from V and 10 bases from J, with 15 bases in between. The CDR3 protein is CASSYSTAGYGKLFF. Written as DNA, the CDR3 is TGTGCCAGCAGTTACTCGACTGCGGGGTACGGAAAACTGTTTTTT.

This chain uses TRBV11-2 with TRBJ1-4, with 8 nucleotides matching TRBD1. The CDR3 runs 13 residues. V shed 4 bases and J 7 bases; nucleotides not matched to a gene: 2. Germline loops: CDR1 SGHAT, CDR2 FQNNGV. CDR3 sequence reads: CASSSDRGEKLFF. In DNA, the CDR3 is TGTGCCAGCAGCTCCGACAGGGGTGAAAAACTGTTTTTT.

A few counts support this clone. The rearrangement uses TRBV11-1 and TRBJ1-2, with D possibly matching TRBD1 (5 bases). Germline V gene data show CDR1 as SGHAT and CDR2 as FQDESV (reference sequence). The CDR3 sequence is 12 residues long. Trimming removed 5 bases from V and 7 bases from J, with 11 bases in between. CDR3 nucleotides: TGTGCCAGCAGCGGGTCAGGGCTTGGCTACACCTTC. Amino acids: CASSGSGLGYTF.

The gene calls are TRBV9 and TRBJ2-1; tentatively, D is TRBD1 (6 bases). V shed 4 bases and J shed 8 bases, with 13 bases lying between them. Germline V gives CDR1 SGDLS, CDR2 YYNGEE. The CDR3 runs 13 residues. CDR3 sequence (DNA): TGTGCCAGCAGCTCTACAGGGTGGGATGAGCAGTTCTTC. It codes for CASSSTGWDEQFF.

J is TRBJ2-5 and V is TRBV9, with 14 bases identical to TRBD2. Losses at the gene ends were 6 bases for V and 8 bases for J; bases not matched to a gene: 6. Germline loops: CDR1 SGDLS, CDR2 YYNGEE. The CDR3 is 14 amino acids. Here the CDR3 DNA reads TGTGCCAGCAACCCCGGGACTAGCGGGGGAACCCAGTACTTC. Encoded protein: CASNPGTSGGTQYF.